This TCR beta chain was documented in a study of blood T cells in healthy people across ages. Findings and limits, study-wide: Naive T cell percentage strongly correlated with TCR beta diversity. In long-lived donors, naive CD4+ cell counts and diversity exceeded those of aged donors.

A second PCR of roughly 7 to 11 cycles used a sample-barcoded 5' primer and a J-beta primer mix. Researchers report that a template-switch adaptor with 12 random nucleotides tagged each cDNA molecule. MiXCR, applied by TCRdb to the 5' RACE reads, yields one record per CDR3 protein. Among about 680,000 distinct CDR3 sequences listed, 49% were seen once. CDR3 length: 16 residues. V lost 2 bases, J lost 4 bases, and 6 bases stayed unmatched. In germline, CDR1 is LGHNA, CDR2 YSLEER. As to this clonotype: Its antigen remains unidentified. This may come from a read error, since a much larger clone is one base off.

The sequence was obtained from a woman between 55 and 75 years old in good health. Sequencing was performed on blood. V usage is TRBV4-3 and J usage is TRBJ1-4; 8 nucleotides line up with TRBD1. The DNA for the CDR3 is TGCGCCAGCAGCCAACGAGGGACAGGCTTTAATGAAAAACTGTTTTTT. It is translated as CASSQRGTGFNEKLFF.